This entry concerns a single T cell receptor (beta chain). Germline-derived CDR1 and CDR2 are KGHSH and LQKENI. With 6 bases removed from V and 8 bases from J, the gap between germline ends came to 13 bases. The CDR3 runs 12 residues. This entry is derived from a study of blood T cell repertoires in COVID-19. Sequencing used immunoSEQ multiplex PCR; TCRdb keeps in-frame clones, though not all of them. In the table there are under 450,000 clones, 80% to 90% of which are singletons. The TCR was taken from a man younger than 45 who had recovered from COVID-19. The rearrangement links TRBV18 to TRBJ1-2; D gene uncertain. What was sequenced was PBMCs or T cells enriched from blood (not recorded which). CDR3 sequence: CASSPTPGGYTF. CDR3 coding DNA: TGTGCCAGCTCTCCCACTCCCGGGGGCTACACCTTC.